A selection of T cell receptor beta chains follows, all from one sample in a study of long-term antiretroviral therapy in people with HIV. Clones were read by immunoSEQ multiplex PCR, and TCRdb kept only the in-frame ones, dropping some. Seen here are about 35,000 clones, 65% to 80% observed once, and the top ten hold around 3%. Here the sequenced sample was unsorted PBMCs, taken 3 years after starting antiretroviral therapy. The source of these receptors is a man in his forties or fifties with HIV. Each CDR3 is given with its conserved first and last residue. D genes are given only for firm matches.

d_call: NA
j_call: TRBJ2-7
v_call: TRBV15
cdr3_aa: CATSRALMGTYEQYF

d_call: TRBD1
j_call: TRBJ2-7
v_call: TRBV6-6
cdr3_aa: CASRRRADRFYEQYF

d_call: NA
j_call: TRBJ2-7
v_call: TRBV7-8
cdr3_aa: CASSLSGGAYEQYF

d_call: NA
j_call: TRBJ2-5
v_call: TRBV7-9
cdr3_aa: CASSLVSGAGATQYF

d_call: NA
j_call: TRBJ2-7
v_call: TRBV9
cdr3_aa: CASSVGNRDEQYF

d_call: NA
j_call: TRBJ2-5
v_call: TRBV7-9
cdr3_aa: CASSLRAETQYF

d_call: TRBD1
j_call: TRBJ2-1
v_call: TRBV6-5
cdr3_aa: CASRTFDRGQFF

d_call: NA
j_call: TRBJ2-7
v_call: TRBV11-3
cdr3_aa: CASSLAQHSYEQYF

d_call: NA
j_call: TRBJ2-1
v_call: TRBV28
cdr3_aa: CASSLVGVEFYNEQFF

d_call: NA
j_call: TRBJ1-1
v_call: TRBV7-3
cdr3_aa: CASSLTGGDTEAFF

d_call: NA
j_call: TRBJ1-1
v_call: TRBV21-1
cdr3_aa: CASSAPYASNTEAFF

d_call: NA
j_call: TRBJ2-3
v_call: TRBV7-9
cdr3_aa: CASSLEYGTDTQYF

d_call: NA
j_call: TRBJ2-7
v_call: TRBV2
cdr3_aa: CASSEGRGVTYEQYF

d_call: NA
j_call: TRBJ1-1
v_call: TRBV7-9
cdr3_aa: CASSSGGGLNTEAFF

d_call: NA
j_call: TRBJ2-1
v_call: TRBV5-6
cdr3_aa: CASSLGPAGEKFF

d_call: NA
j_call: TRBJ1-1
v_call: TRBV28
cdr3_aa: CASRLTVTEAFF

d_call: NA
j_call: TRBJ2-7
v_call: TRBV15
cdr3_aa: CATSRDGLRGGASDEQYF

d_call: NA
j_call: TRBJ1-6
v_call: TRBV6-4
cdr3_aa: CASSEAGYGSPLHF

d_call: NA
j_call: TRBJ2-7
v_call: TRBV30
cdr3_aa: CAWSVGLLGTYEQYF

d_call: NA
j_call: TRBJ2-2
v_call: TRBV10-2
cdr3_aa: CASSGRGTGELFF

d_call: NA
j_call: TRBJ2-2
v_call: TRBV5-1
cdr3_aa: CASRPLANTGELFF

d_call: TRBD1
j_call: TRBJ1-6
v_call: TRBV28
cdr3_aa: CASSFGTGALYYNSPLHF

d_call: NA
j_call: TRBJ2-2
v_call: TRBV28
cdr3_aa: CASSFPGGDTGELFF

d_call: NA
j_call: TRBJ2-3
v_call: TRBV5-4
cdr3_aa: CASSLPGGTDTQYF

d_call: TRBD1
j_call: TRBJ2-7
v_call: TRBV9
cdr3_aa: CASSATGGGYGEQYF

d_call: TRBD1
j_call: TRBJ2-1
v_call: TRBV6-5
cdr3_aa: CASSAPGQGAYEQFF

d_call: NA
j_call: TRBJ2-7
v_call: TRBV10-3
cdr3_aa: CATSGSSYEQYF

d_call: NA
j_call: TRBJ1-5
v_call: TRBV23-1
cdr3_aa: CASSQSGGTFSNQPQHF